These T cell receptor beta chains were read from a single sample in a study of blood T cell repertoires in COVID-19. TCRdb's copy holds only in-frame clones and misses some; the assay was immunoSEQ multiplex PCR. The sample includes 100,000 to 150,000 clones, approximately 85% of them seen just once. Sequences were obtained from peripheral blood. Receptors originate from a man aged 25 to 40 with COVID-19, enrolled during active disease. The CDR3 runs from the conserved cysteine through the conserved F or W. A D gene is named only where the DNA matches it firmly. For some rows the clone size is stated as once, few or many, or as a class when expanded; others skip it.

NA,many,TRBV3-1/TRBV3-2,TRBJ2-3,CASSQLGGDPSTDTQYF,TGTGCCAGCAGCCAGTTAGGGGGGGACCCTAGCACAGATACGCAGTATTTT
NA,once,TRBV6-5,TRBJ2-2,CASSYAENTGELFF,TGTGCCAGCAGTTACGCAGAGAACACCGGGGAGCTGTTTTTT
NA,NA,TRBV6-5,TRBJ2-1,CASSYSEGQPYNEQFF,TGTGCCAGCAGTTACTCAGAGGGCCAGCCCTACAATGAGCAGTTCTTC
NA,NA,TRBV3-1/TRBV3-2,TRBJ1-5,CASSQSTATVDQPQHF,TGTGCCAGCAGCCAGTCAACGGCGACAGTGGATCAGCCCCAGCATTTT
NA,NA,TRBV12-3/TRBV12-4,TRBJ1-1,CASSRHPEEAFF,TGTGCCAGCAGTCGTCATCCAGAAGAAGCTTTCTTT
NA,NA,TRBV7-7,TRBJ2-5,CASSLYNSGGQETQYF,TGTGCCAGCAGCTTATATAATAGTGGGGGGCAAGAGACCCAGTACTTC
NA,NA,TRBV3-1/TRBV3-2,TRBJ1-2,CASSQSPQGGIYGYTF,TGTGCCAGCAGCCAGTCCCCCCAGGGTGGGATATATGGCTACACCTTC
TRBD2,few,TRBV5-1,TRBJ2-2,CASSPARLAGGPGTGELFF,TGCGCCAGCAGCCCTGCGCGATTAGCGGGAGGGCCTGGCACCGGGGAGCTGTTTTTT
NA,NA,TRBV6-1,TRBJ1-6,CASSESRILLYNSPLHF,TGTGCCAGCAGTGAAAGCCGAATCCTTTTGTATAATTCACCCCTCCACTTT
TRBD2,NA,TRBV18,TRBJ2-7,CASSPTSGDYEQYF,TGTGCCAGCTCACCAACTAGCGGGGACTACGAGCAGTACTTC
TRBD1,NA,TRBV28,TRBJ1-2,CASSTGQGASYGYTF,TGTGCCAGCAGTACGGGACAGGGGGCCAGCTATGGCTACACCTTC
NA,NA,TRBV19,TRBJ1-5,CASSIGGARSNQPQHF,TGTGCCAGTAGTATTGGGGGGGCCAGGAGCAATCAGCCCCAGCATTTT
TRBD1,many,TRBV28,TRBJ2-7,CASRRDRGHEQYF,TGTGCCAGCAGAAGGGACAGGGGACACGAGCAGTACTTC
NA,NA,TRBV2,TRBJ1-3,CASTLWGGYSGNTIYF,TGTGCCAGCACCCTTTGGGGGGGTTACTCTGGAAACACCATATATTTT
TRBD2,few,TRBV5-1,TRBJ2-1,CASSLGGGEDEQFF,TGCGCCAGCAGCTTGGGCGGGGGAGAGGATGAGCAGTTCTTC